A selection of T cell receptor beta chains follows, all from one sample in a study of beta chain features in type 1 diabetes. Here immunoSEQ multiplex PCR was the method, and the copy in TCRdb shows in-frame clones only, minus some. In the table there are roughly 340,000 clones, roughly 13% of which are singletons. Material for sequencing was naive CD4+ T cells from blood. The source is a woman aged 18 to 35 with type 1 diabetes. Each CDR3 is given with its conserved first and last residue. Each record gives: V gene, clone size, J gene, D gene, CDR3 length, CDR3 protein, CDR3 DNA. The D gene is left open where the match is weak. Size tells how often a clone was seen (once, few, many) or the class of an expanded clone, and some rows leave it out.

>TRBV30|few|TRBJ1-1|.|11
CARRENTEAFF
TGTGCCCGCCGGGAGAACACTGAAGCTTTCTTT
>TRBV27|.|TRBJ1-1|.|15
CLSRALRDWHTEAFF
TGCTTGAGTCGGGCTCTTCGGGACTGGCACACTGAAGCTTTCTTT
>TRBV11-2|few|TRBJ2-1|TRBD2|15
CASSPRGGGYNEQFF
TGTGCCAGCAGCCCCCGCGGGGGGGGCTACAATGAGCAGTTCTTC
>TRBV7-2|.|TRBJ2-6|TRBD2|17
CASSSIAGGPGANVLTF
TGTGCCAGCAGCTCCATAGCGGGAGGGCCTGGGGCCAACGTCCTGACTTTC
>TRBV28|.|TRBJ1-2|.|15
CASSPPWTIRHGYTF
TGTGCCAGCAGTCCTCCGTGGACAATTCGGCATGGCTACACCTTC
>TRBV10-3|few|TRBJ2-7|.|13
CAISEIAPYEQYF
TGTGCCATCAGTGAAATAGCTCCCTACGAGCAGTACTTC
>TRBV5-1|few|TRBJ2-1|TRBD1|13
CASRRTGSDEQFF
TGCGCCAGCAGACGGACAGGGTCGGATGAGCAGTTCTTC
>TRBV6-5|.|TRBJ2-1|TRBD1|14
CASSYQDRGYEQFF
TGTGCCAGCAGTTACCAGGACAGGGGCTATGAGCAGTTCTTC
>TRBV28|.|TRBJ2-7|.|13
CASSPQGPYEQYF
TGTGCCAGCAGCCCGCAGGGGCCCTACGAGCAGTACTTC
>TRBV7-9|.|TRBJ1-5|.|14
CASSLEGGNQPQHF
TGTGCCAGCAGCTTAGAGGGCGGGAATCAGCCCCAGCATTTT
>TRBV4-1|few|TRBJ2-3|.|15
CASSQVGADSDTQYF
TGCGCCAGCAGCCAAGTTGGAGCAGATTCCGATACGCAGTATTTT
>TRBV14|.|TRBJ1-1|TRBD1|15
CASSSWTGRGAEAFF
TGTGCCAGCAGCTCTTGGACAGGAAGAGGGGCTGAAGCTTTCTTT
>TRBV5-4|few|TRBJ2-1|.|14
CASSLYPLNNEQFF
TGTGCCAGCAGCTTGTATCCCCTAAACAATGAGCAGTTCTTC
>TRBV29-1|few|TRBJ2-3|.|14
CSVADWRATDTQYF
TGCAGCGTTGCGGACTGGCGGGCCACAGATACGCAGTATTTT
>TRBV19|once|TRBJ1-1|.|14
CASSIERQNTEAFF
TGTGCCAGTAGTATCGAAAGACAGAACACTGAAGCTTTCTTT
>TRBV5-1|.|TRBJ2-3|.|15
CASSLGVGGTDTQYF
TGCGCCAGCAGCTTAGGGGTAGGAGGCACAGATACGCAGTATTTT
>TRBV30|few|TRBJ1-1|.|13
CAWVVGGLTEAFF
TGTGCCTGGGTGGTCGGAGGGCTCACTGAAGCTTTCTTT
>TRBV7-9|.|TRBJ2-6|.|17
CASSLVQGSTGANVLTF
TGTGCCAGCAGCTTAGTGCAGGGTAGTACTGGGGCCAACGTCCTGACTTTC
>TRBV7-2|few|TRBJ2-3|TRBD2|14
CASSRLAYTDTQYF
TGTGCCAGCAGCCGACTAGCATACACAGATACGCAGTATTTT
>TRBV7-2|few|TRBJ1-5|.|16
CASSLGGGRGNQPQHF
TGTGCCAGCAGCTTAGGGGGGGGCAGGGGCAATCAGCCCCAGCATTTT
>TRBV18|few|TRBJ2-3|TRBD2|17
CASSRTVTSGRTDTQYF
TGTGCCAGCTCACGTACAGTCACTAGCGGGAGGACAGATACGCAGTATTTT
>TRBV14|.|TRBJ2-1|TRBD2|18
CASSRTSGRASSYNEQFF
TGTGCCAGCAGTCGGACTAGCGGGAGGGCCAGCTCCTACAATGAGCAGTTCTTC
>TRBV5-1|.|TRBJ2-7|.|15
CASSLAIDREAEQYF
TGCGCCAGCAGCTTGGCCATCGACAGGGAGGCCGAGCAGTACTTC
>TRBV18|few|TRBJ2-7|.|14
CASSPGLTSYEQYF
TGTGCCAGCTCACCCGGACTTACGTCCTACGAGCAGTACTTC
>TRBV29-1|few|TRBJ2-3|.|14
CSVGRQNPPDTQYF
TGCAGCGTTGGTCGACAGAACCCCCCAGATACGCAGTATTTT
>TRBV5-4|.|TRBJ2-3|TRBD2|15
CASSLRAGAADTQYF
TGTGCCAGCAGCTTGCGGGCGGGAGCTGCAGATACGCAGTATTTT
>TRBV23-1|few|TRBJ2-3|TRBD1|16
CASSLRQGAGTDTQYF
TGCGCCAGCAGTCTTAGACAGGGGGCTGGGACAGATACGCAGTATTTT